The clone carrying this TCR beta chain was picked up a small number of times. The antigen remains unidentified. This sample stems from a study of regulatory T cells in long-lasting Graves disease. Across the study: Graves' disease counted as persistent after over 5 years of antithyroid drugs with positive TSH receptor antibodies. General study findings and limits: Patients with persistent disease showed a bias toward TRBV28, TRBJ1-2 and TRBJ2-5. The study examined only peripheral blood, not thyroid tissue.

Building the TCR beta libraries relied on iRepertoire HTBI primers, and CDR3 regions underwent Arm-PCR. TCRdb redid the calling of the multiplex PCR reads with MiXCR, one entry per CDR3 protein. This sample has about 460,000 distinct CDR3 sequences, with about 22% found just once. Regarding time point: persistent/refractory GD, antithyroid drugs over 5 years with positive TRAb. Researchers made the TCR library from RNA that was extracted from PBMCs. Patient provenance is recorded as an endocrinology department in Xi'an, China. Trimming removed 6 bases from V and 2 bases from J, with 10 bases in between. The CDR3 runs to 13 residues. Germline CDR1 and CDR2: DFQATT and SNEGSKA (reference sequence).

The TCR was taken from a female donor with Graves disease. This rearrangement joins TRBV20-1 to TRBJ1-4; TRBD1 is a possible D gene (5 bases). The sequenced sample was peripheral blood mononuclear cells (PBMCs), obtained when the disease was refractory, from a patient treated with antithyroid drugs. The CDR3 sequence: CSAYRDTNEKLFF. The CDR3, as DNA: TGCAGTGCGTACCGGGACACTAATGAAAAACTGTTTTTT.